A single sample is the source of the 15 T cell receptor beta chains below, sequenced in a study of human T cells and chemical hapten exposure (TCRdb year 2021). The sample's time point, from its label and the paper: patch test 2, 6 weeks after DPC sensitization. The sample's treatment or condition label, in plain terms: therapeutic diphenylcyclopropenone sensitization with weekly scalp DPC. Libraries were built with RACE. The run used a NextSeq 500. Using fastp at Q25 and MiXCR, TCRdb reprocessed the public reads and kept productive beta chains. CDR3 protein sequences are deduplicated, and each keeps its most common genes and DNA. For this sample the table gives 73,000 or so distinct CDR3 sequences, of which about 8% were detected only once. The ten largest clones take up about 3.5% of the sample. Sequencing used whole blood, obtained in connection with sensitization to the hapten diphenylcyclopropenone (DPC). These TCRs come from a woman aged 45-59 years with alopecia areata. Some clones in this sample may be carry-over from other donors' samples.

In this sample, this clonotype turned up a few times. CDR3 in amino acids: CSVLGQGLTEAFF. The CDR3, as DNA: TGCAGCGTGTTAGGACAGGGTCTCACTGAAGCTTTCTTT. The chain uses TRBV29-1 and TRBJ1-1; TRBD1 agrees at 8 bases. The CDR3 sequence is 13 residues long. Trimming took 6 bases from V and 4 from J; bases not matched to a gene: 7. In germline, CDR1 is SQVTM, CDR2 ANQGSEA.

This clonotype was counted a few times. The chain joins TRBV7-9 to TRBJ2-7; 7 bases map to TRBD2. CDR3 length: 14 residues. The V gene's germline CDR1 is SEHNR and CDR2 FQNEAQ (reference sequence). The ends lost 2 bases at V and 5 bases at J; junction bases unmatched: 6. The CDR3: CASSLWEGRDEQYF. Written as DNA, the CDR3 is TGTGCCAGCAGCTTATGGGAGGGGAGAGACGAGCAGTACTTC. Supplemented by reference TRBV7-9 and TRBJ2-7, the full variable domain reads DTGVSQNPRHKITKRGQNVTFRCDPISEHNRLYWYRQTLGQGPEFLTYFQNEAQLEKSRLLSDRFSAERPKGSFSTLEIQRTEQGDSAMYLCASSLWEGRDEQYFGPGTRLTVT.

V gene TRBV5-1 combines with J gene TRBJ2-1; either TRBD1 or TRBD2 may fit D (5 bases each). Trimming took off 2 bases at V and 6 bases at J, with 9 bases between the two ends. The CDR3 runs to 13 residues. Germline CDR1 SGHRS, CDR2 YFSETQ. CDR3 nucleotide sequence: TGCGCCAGCAGCTTTTCGGGGCCCAATGAGCAGTTCTTC. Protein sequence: CASSFSGPNEQFF.

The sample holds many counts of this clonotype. DNA for the CDR3: TGCAGTGCTAGAGATGGAGGGTTCTCCTACGAGCAGTACTTC. Its translation is CSARDGGFSYEQYF. The rearrangement uses TRBV20-1 and TRBJ2-7, with D possibly matching TRBD2 (6 bases). Between the trimmed V and J ends, which lost 0 bases and 0 bases, there was a span of 9 bases. The CDR3 has 14 amino acids. The V gene's germline CDR1 is DFQATT and CDR2 SNEGSKA (reference sequence).

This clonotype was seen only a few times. The CDR3 DNA is TGCAGCGTTGAGGTGCACTCTGGAAACACCATATATTTT. It codes for CSVEVHSGNTIYF. V usage is TRBV29-1 and J usage is TRBJ1-3; D is unclear. This CDR3 region has 13 residues. V was shortened by 3 bases and J by 0 bases, with 6 bases between the two germline ends. Germline V gene sequence: CDR1 SQVTM, CDR2 ANQGSEA.

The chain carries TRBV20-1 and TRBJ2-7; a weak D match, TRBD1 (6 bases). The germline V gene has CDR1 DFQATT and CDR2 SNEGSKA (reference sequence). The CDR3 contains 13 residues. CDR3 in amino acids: CSRLGQAPYEQYF. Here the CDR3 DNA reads TGCAGCCGCCTGGGACAAGCCCCCTACGAGCAGTACTTC.

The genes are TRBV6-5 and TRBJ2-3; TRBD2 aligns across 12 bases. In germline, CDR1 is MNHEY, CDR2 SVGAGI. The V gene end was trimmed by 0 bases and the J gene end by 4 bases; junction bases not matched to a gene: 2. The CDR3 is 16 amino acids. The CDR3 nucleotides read TGTGCCAGCAGTTACTCGCGACTAGCGGGAGCAGATACGCAGTATTTT. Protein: CASSYSRLAGADTQYF.

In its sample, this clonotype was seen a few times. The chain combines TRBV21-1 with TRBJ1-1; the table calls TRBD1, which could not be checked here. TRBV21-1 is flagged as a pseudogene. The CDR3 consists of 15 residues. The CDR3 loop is CASSKRAGSGTEAFF. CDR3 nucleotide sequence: TGTGCCAGCAGCAAACGGGCGGGTTCGGGGACTGAAGCTTTCTTT.

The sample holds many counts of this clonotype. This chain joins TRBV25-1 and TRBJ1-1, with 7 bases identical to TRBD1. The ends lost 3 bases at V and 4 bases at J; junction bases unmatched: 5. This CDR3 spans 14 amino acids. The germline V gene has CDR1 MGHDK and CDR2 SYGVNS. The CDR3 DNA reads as TGTGCCAGCAGTGACCAGACAGGGATCACTGAAGCTTTCTTT. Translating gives CASSDQTGITEAFF.

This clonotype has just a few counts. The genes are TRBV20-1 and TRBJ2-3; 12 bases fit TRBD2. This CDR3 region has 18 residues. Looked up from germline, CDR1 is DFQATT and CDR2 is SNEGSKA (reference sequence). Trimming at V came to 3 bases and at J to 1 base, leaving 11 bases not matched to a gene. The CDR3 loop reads CSASRLAGAHGGTDTQYF. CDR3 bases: TGCAGTGCTAGTAGACTAGCGGGAGCCCACGGCGGCACAGATACGCAGTATTTT.

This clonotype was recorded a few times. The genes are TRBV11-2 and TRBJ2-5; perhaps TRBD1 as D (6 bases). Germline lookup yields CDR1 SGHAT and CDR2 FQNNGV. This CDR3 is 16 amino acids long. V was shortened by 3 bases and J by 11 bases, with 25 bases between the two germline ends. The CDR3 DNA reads TGTGCCAGCAGCTTTGAAGGGACATCGATGGCGAATCCTCAGTACTTC. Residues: CASSFEGTSMANPQYF. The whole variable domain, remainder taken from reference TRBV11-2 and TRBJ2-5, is EAGVAQSPRYKIIEKRQSVAFWCNPISGHATLYWYQQILGQGPKLLIQFQNNGVVDDSQLPKDRFSAERLKGVDSTLKIQPAKLEDSAVYLCASSFEGTSMANPQYFGPGTRLLVL.

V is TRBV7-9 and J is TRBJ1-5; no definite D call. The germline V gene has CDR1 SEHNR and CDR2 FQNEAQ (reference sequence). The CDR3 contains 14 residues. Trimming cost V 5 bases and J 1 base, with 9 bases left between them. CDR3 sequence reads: CASSGDTSNQPQHF. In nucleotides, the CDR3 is TGTGCCAGCAGCGGGGATACCAGCAATCAGCCCCAGCATTTT.

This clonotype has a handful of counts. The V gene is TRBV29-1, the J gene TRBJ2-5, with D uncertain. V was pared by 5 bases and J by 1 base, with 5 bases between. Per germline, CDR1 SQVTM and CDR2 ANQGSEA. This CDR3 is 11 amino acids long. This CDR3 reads CSVQIQETQYF. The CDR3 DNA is TGCAGCGTTCAGATCCAAGAGACCCAGTACTTC. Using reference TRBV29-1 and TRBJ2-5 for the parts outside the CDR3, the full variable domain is SAVISQKPSRDICQRGTSLTIQCQVDSQVTMMFWYRQQPGQSLTLIATANQGSEATYESGFVIDKFPISRPNLTFSTLTVSNMSPEDSSIYLCSVQIQETQYFGPGTRLLVL.

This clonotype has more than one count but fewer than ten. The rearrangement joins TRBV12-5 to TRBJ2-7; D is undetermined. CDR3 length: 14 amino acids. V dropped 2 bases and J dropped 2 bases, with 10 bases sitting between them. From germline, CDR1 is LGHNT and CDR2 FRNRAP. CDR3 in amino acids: CASGLSAVPYEQYF. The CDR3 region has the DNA TGTGCTAGTGGTTTGTCGGCGGTCCCCTACGAGCAGTACTTC.

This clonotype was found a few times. This CDR3 reads CASSPVKGYEKLFF. The CDR3 nucleotides are TGTGCCAGCAGCCCAGTGAAGGGTTACGAAAAACTGTTTTTT. The chain links TRBV28 to TRBJ1-4; D unresolved. Trimming stripped 6 bases from V and 8 bases from J, with 16 bases between. This CDR3 is built from 14 residues. Germline CDR1 reads MDHEN; CDR2 reads SYDVKM.